The 28 T cell receptor beta chains below were found in one sample sequenced in a study of T cells in localized non-small cell lung cancer. Using immunoSEQ multiplex PCR, the repertoire was profiled, and TCRdb retains in-frame clones only, with some absent. The data show 20,000 to 25,000 clones, around 86% seen once. The specimen comprised PBMCs, sampled before any cancer treatment. The origin of the receptors is a man aged 40-75 years with stage II squamous cell lung carcinoma.

The rearrangement uses TRBV5-4 and TRBJ1-1; 7 bases align to TRBD1. Germline assignment: CDR1 SGHNT and CDR2 YYREEE (reference sequence). The CDR3 spans 15 residues. The ends lost 4 bases at V and 2 bases at J; junction bases unmatched: 8. The DNA for the CDR3 is TGTGCCAGCAGCATCGGGGACAGCGTCAACACTGAAGCTTTCTTT. Amino acids: CASSIGDSVNTEAFF.

The chain has TRBV4-2 and TRBJ1-1; the match to TRBD1 covers 9 bases. Germline V gene lookup returns CDR1 LGHNA and CDR2 YNFKEQ. With V trimmed by 1 base and J by 5 bases, 5 bases remained unmatched. There are 15 residues in the CDR3. The CDR3: CASSQALQGATEAFF. The CDR3 nucleotides read TGTGCCAGCAGCCAAGCTTTACAGGGGGCGACTGAAGCTTTCTTT.

The genes are TRBV2 and TRBJ2-1, with a tentative D call TRBD1 (5 bases). V lost 8 bases and J lost 4, with 6 bases in between. CDR3 length equals 11 residues. Germline V gives CDR1 SNHLY, CDR2 FYNNEI. CDR3 nucleotides: TGTGCCAGCGCAGGGTACAATGAGCAGTTCTTC. Translated, it gives CASAGYNEQFF.

The chain has TRBV6-5 and TRBJ1-5, with TRBD1 matching 8 bases. Germline CDR1 reads MNHEY; CDR2 reads SVGAGI. This CDR3 is built from 15 residues. The V and J ends lost 7 bases and 0 bases, in that order; junction bases with no gene match: 5. The CDR3 sequence: CASIDRGPSNQPQHF. Written as DNA, the CDR3 is TGTGCCAGCATCGACAGGGGACCTAGCAATCAGCCCCAGCATTTT.

CDR3 in amino acids: CASSISLVGQAQYF. The CDR3 nucleotides read TGTGCCAGCAGTATTTCACTAGTGGGCCAGGCGCAGTATTTT. This chain joins TRBV27 and TRBJ2-3; TRBD2 might be the D (5 bases). The germline V gene has CDR1 MNHEY and CDR2 SMNVEV (reference sequence). CDR3 length: 14 residues. Trimming stripped 5 bases from V and 10 bases from J, with 19 bases between.

This clone was recorded only once. The rearrangement links TRBV6-4 to TRBJ1-6; a weak D match, TRBD1 (5 bases). Trimming removed 3 bases from V and 10 bases from J, with 10 bases in between. Germline CDR1 MRHNA, CDR2 SNTAGT. The CDR3 runs 13 residues. CDR3 in amino acids: CASSEGVRSPLHF. CDR3 nucleotide sequence: TGTGCCAGCAGTGAAGGGGTTCGGTCACCCCTCCACTTT.

V gene TRBV6-1 combines with J gene TRBJ1-2, with D hard to call. The CDR3 spans 13 residues. V lost 4 bases and J lost 2, with 8 bases in between. In germline, CDR1 is MNHNS, CDR2 SASEGT. The chain's CDR3 is CASSVAGNYGYTF. In nucleotides, the CDR3 is TGTGCCAGCAGTGTGGCGGGGAACTATGGCTACACCTTC.

The chain uses TRBV5-6 and TRBJ1-1, with 7 bases matching TRBD1. Trimming cost V 5 bases and J 1 base; bases outside gene matches: 8. Germline-derived CDR1 and CDR2 are SGHDT and YYEEEE. CDR3 length equals 15 residues. CDR3 DNA: TGTGCCAGCAGTCAGGGGGTTTTAGCGAACACTGAAGCTTTCTTT. Translation gives CASSQGVLANTEAFF.

This chain links TRBV7-9 with TRBJ2-2; D remains unclear. The CDR3 runs to 15 residues. Trimming pared 3 bases from V and 0 bases from J, leaving 8 bases between. Germline V CDR1 and CDR2: SEHNR, FQNEAQ (reference sequence). CDR3 loop: CASSFGNSNTGELFF. Written as DNA, the CDR3 is TGTGCCAGCAGCTTTGGGAATTCGAACACCGGGGAGCTGTTTTTT. Full variable domain (missing parts from reference TRBV7-9 and TRBJ2-2): DTGVSQNPRHKITKRGQNVTFRCDPISEHNRLYWYRQTLGQGPEFLTYFQNEAQLEKSRLLSDRFSAERPKGSFSTLEIQRTEQGDSAMYLCASSFGNSNTGELFFGEGSRLTVL.

The rearrangement joins TRBV11-2 to TRBJ2-2; 9 bases agree with TRBD1. Germline assignment: CDR1 SGHAT and CDR2 FQNNGV. The CDR3 is 16 residues long. V was clipped by 6 bases and J by 4 bases; unmatched bases: 9. This chain's CDR3 is CASRLPGQGGTGELFF. As DNA, the CDR3 is TGTGCCAGCAGATTGCCGGGACAGGGTGGCACCGGGGAGCTGTTTTTT.

The chain is built from TRBV7-2 and TRBJ2-1; the D is unclear. CDR1 and CDR2 (germline): SGHTA, FQGNSA. The length of the CDR3 is 13 residues. The V gene lost 2 bases and the J gene lost 0 bases, with 2 bases spanning the gap. This CDR3 reads CASSLSSYNEQFF. The CDR3 nucleotides read TGTGCCAGCAGCTTAAGCTCCTACAATGAGCAGTTCTTC.

This clone was found a few times. The chain recombines TRBV7-6 with TRBJ2-5, with TRBD2 identical over 10 bases. The CDR3 has 20 residues. V shed 2 bases and J 5 bases; nucleotides not matched to a gene: 20. Germline CDR1 SGHVS, CDR2 FNYEAQ. In DNA, the CDR3 is TGTGCCAGCAGCTTAAAGAGTAGCGGGGGGCGGATTTTTGTGATGGAGACCCAGTACTTC. Translating gives CASSLKSSGGRIFVMETQYF.

This clone appeared once. Compared with germline, one end of the junction differs, possibly owing to a read error. V is TRBV7-7 and J is TRBJ1-3, with D unresolved. The CDR3 is made up of 14 amino acids. CDR1 and CDR2 (germline): SSHAT, FNYEAQ (reference sequence). The CDR3 region is CASSPAGVGNTIYF. CDR3 nucleotide sequence: TGTGCTAGCAGCCCCGCGGGAGTTGGAAACACCATATATTTT. The whole variable domain, remainder taken from reference TRBV7-7 and TRBJ1-3, is GAGVSQSPRYKVTKRGQDVTLRCDPISSHATLYWYQQALGQGPEFLTYFNYEAQPDKSGLPSDRFSAERPEGSISTLTIQRTEQRDSAMYRCASSPAGVGNTIYFGEGSWLTVV.

J is TRBJ1-4 and V is TRBV7-9; 7 bases are a match to TRBD1. The junction had 8 bases not matched to a gene; V was cut back by 0 bases and J by 7 bases. The CDR3 is 16 residues long. Germline loops: CDR1 SEHNR, CDR2 FQNEAQ (reference sequence). DNA of the CDR3: TGTGCCAGCAGCTTAGCGTCCCCCAGGGGGGCTGAAAAACTGTTTTTT. Amino acids: CASSLASPRGAEKLFF.

V and J are TRBV25-1 and TRBJ1-4; D ambiguous. This CDR3 is 13 amino acids long. CDR1 MGHDK and CDR2 SYGVNS come from the germline V gene. V was cut by 4 bases and J by 3 bases, with 6 bases left in between. CDR3 sequence (DNA): TGTGCCAGCAGTGGGTCGCCTAATGAAAAACTGTTTTTT. It translates to CASSGSPNEKLFF.

The V and J genes are TRBV7-9 and TRBJ1-2; D gene uncertain. V was pared by 5 bases and J by 8 bases, with 12 bases between. Per germline, CDR1 SEHNR and CDR2 FQNEAQ (reference sequence). This CDR3 region has 12 residues. The CDR3 loop is CASSPTSWGYTF. DNA of the CDR3: TGTGCCAGCAGCCCCACGTCTTGGGGCTACACCTTC.

This chain uses TRBV21-1 with TRBJ1-5. TRBV21-1 has pseudogene status. The CDR3 has 14 residues. DNA of the CDR3: TGTGCCAGCAGCAAAAACGGGGGCAGACAGCCCCAGCATTTT. Its protein product is CASSKNGGRQPQHF.

The CDR3 DNA reads TGTGCCAGCAGACACGGGACTACGGGCGAGCAGTACTTC. Translating it yields CASRHGTTGEQYF. The chain uses TRBV6-5 and TRBJ2-7; 7 bases map to TRBD2. Losses at the gene ends were 6 bases for V and 6 bases for J; bases not matched to a gene: 8. The CDR3 length is 13 residues. CDR1 is MNHEY, CDR2 SVGAGI, per germline.

This sequence joins TRBV2 and TRBJ1-1, with D perhaps matching TRBD1 (5 bases). This CDR3 spans 13 amino acids. The V gene's germline CDR1 is SNHLY and CDR2 FYNNEI. V was pared by 8 bases and J by 9 bases, with 19 bases between. CDR3 sequence: CASRGRGRGKAFF. DNA of the CDR3: TGTGCCAGCCGGGGCCGGGGTAGAGGGAAAGCTTTCTTT.

The V gene is TRBV6-1, the J gene TRBJ2-1; TRBD2 matches 7 bases. CDR3 length equals 13 residues. The V and J ends lost 5 bases and 5 bases, in that order; junction bases with no gene match: 3. CDR1 and CDR2 from the germline V gene are MNHNS and SASEGT. This CDR3 reads CASSKTSNNEQFF. The DNA of the CDR3 is TGTGCCAGCAGTAAGACTAGCAACAATGAGCAGTTCTTC.

In its sample, this clone was seen once. The V call is TRBV6-1, the J call TRBJ2-2; D unclear. The length of the CDR3 is 14 residues. Germline V gene lookup returns CDR1 MNHNS and CDR2 SASEGT. V shed 4 bases and J shed 5 bases, with 11 bases lying between them. CDR3 in amino acids: CASSGLVETGELFF. CDR3 in DNA: TGTGCCAGCAGTGGATTGGTGGAGACCGGGGAGCTGTTTTTT.

V is TRBV11-3 and J is TRBJ2-7; D is uncertain. V lost 6 bases and J 7 bases, leaving 10 bases between the germline ends. Germline-derived CDR1 and CDR2 are SGHNT and YENEEA. The CDR3 is made up of 11 amino acids. This chain's CDR3 is CASSYSVEQYF. DNA for the CDR3: TGTGCCAGCAGTTACTCCGTGGAGCAGTACTTC.

The V call is TRBV19, the J call TRBJ2-2; the D is unclear. The CDR3 runs 12 residues. The germline V gene encodes CDR1 LNHDA and CDR2 SQIVND (reference sequence). Trimming removed 8 bases from V and 2 bases from J, with 6 bases in between. CDR3 bases: TGTGCCAGTTGTGTAAACACCGGGGAGCTGTTTTTT. Its protein product is CASCVNTGELFF.

This sequence joins TRBV9 and TRBJ2-5; 9 nucleotides line up with TRBD1. The germline gives CDR1 SGDLS, CDR2 YYNGEE. CDR3 size: 15 residues. V shed 0 bases, J shed 2 bases, and the junction held 2 bases outside the gene matches. CDR3 residues: CASSVDRGRQETQYF. CDR3 nucleotides: TGTGCCAGCAGCGTAGACAGGGGGCGGCAAGAGACCCAGTACTTC.

This chain connects TRBV18 to TRBJ2-7, with TRBD1 matching over 9 bases. V lost 6 bases and J lost 3; bases outside the gene matches: 6. The CDR3 runs to 14 residues. Germline assignment: CDR1 KGHSH and CDR2 LQKENI. CDR3 bases: TGTGCCAGCTCGCCCGGGACAGGGTTCTACGAGCAGTACTTC. Protein: CASSPGTGFYEQYF.

This chain uses TRBV4-2 with TRBJ2-1, with a tentative D call TRBD1 (6 bases). This CDR3 comprises 12 residues. Germline CDR1 reads LGHNA; CDR2 reads YNFKEQ. Trimming removed 4 bases at V and 10 bases at J, with 11 bases between. In DNA, the CDR3 is TGTGCCAGCAGCCTTGACAGGAACGAGCAGTTCTTC. Translating it yields CASSLDRNEQFF.

The rearrangement uses TRBV10-3 and TRBJ2-5; D may be TRBD2 (5 bases). The J call may be faulty, since TRBJ2-7 better matches the DNA end. Germline lookup yields CDR1 ENHRY and CDR2 SYGVKD. The CDR3 length is 13 residues. CDR3 loop: CAIRRDSTYEQYF. The DNA of the CDR3 is TGTGCCATCCGACGGGATTCCACCTACGAGCAGTACTTC.

The genes are TRBV18 and TRBJ2-2; possibly TRBD1 for D (6 bases). The length of the CDR3 is 14 residues. Trimming pared 4 bases from V and 1 base from J, leaving 7 bases between. The germline gives CDR1 KGHSH, CDR2 LQKENI. In DNA form, the CDR3 reads TGTGCCAGCTCACTGGACAGGAACACCGGGGAGCTGTTTTTT. It codes for CASSLDRNTGELFF.